The 13 T cell receptor beta chains below come from one sample, sequenced in a study of blood T cell repertoires in COVID-19. Using immunoSEQ multiplex PCR, the repertoire was profiled, and TCRdb retains in-frame clones only, with some absent. The sample includes approximately 120,000 clones, around 86% of them seen just once. Specimen: peripheral blood. These TCRs come from a man aged 55 to 70 with acute or convalescent COVID-19.

The chain links TRBV2 to TRBJ1-2; 8 bases align to TRBD1. This CDR3 comprises 15 residues. In germline, CDR1 is SNHLY, CDR2 FYNNEI. Unmatched junction bases numbered 7, after V lost 4 bases and J lost 3 bases. CDR3 sequence (DNA): TGTGCCAGCAGTGGACCGACAGGGGCGGACTATGGCTACACCTTC. Encoded protein: CASSGPTGADYGYTF.

The chain has TRBV9 and TRBJ2-5, with 7 positions matching TRBD1. V dropped 4 bases and J dropped 1; count of bases not matched to a gene: 4. The CDR3 sequence is 14 residues long. Germline V lookup: CDR1 SGDLS, CDR2 YYNGEE. The chain's CDR3 is CASSPGQIQETQYF. CDR3 nucleotide sequence: TGTGCCAGCAGCCCGGGACAGATCCAAGAGACCCAGTACTTC.

V gene TRBV15 combines with J gene TRBJ1-2, with 11 bases identical to TRBD1. After removal of 5 bases from V and 4 bases from J, the junction contained 9 bases not matched to a gene. This CDR3 comprises 16 residues. Germline CDR1 is LNHNV and CDR2 is YYDKDF (reference sequence). The CDR3 sequence is CATSFPGQGVSYGYTF. The DNA for the CDR3 is TGTGCCACCAGCTTCCCGGGACAGGGGGTGTCCTATGGCTACACCTTC.

This chain connects TRBV23-1 to TRBJ2-7; 10 bases are shared with TRBD2. TRBV23-1 is reported as an ORF; its role is uncertain. There are 16 residues in the CDR3. With V trimmed by 0 bases and J by 2 bases, 4 bases remained unmatched. The CDR3 region is CASSQSWTSGTYEQYF. The CDR3, as DNA: TGCGCCAGCAGTCAATCGTGGACTAGCGGTACCTACGAGCAGTACTTC.

The V and J genes are TRBV4-2 and TRBJ2-2; 7 positions agree with TRBD2. This CDR3 region has 14 residues. Germline CDR1 is LGHNA and CDR2 is YNFKEQ. The ends lost 2 bases at V and 3 bases at J; junction bases unmatched: 0. CDR3 in amino acids: CASSQSGDTGELFF. For the CDR3, the DNA is TGTGCCAGCAGCCAAAGCGGGGACACCGGGGAGCTGTTTTTT.

The CDR3 sequence: CASSSQNTEAFF. In DNA form, the CDR3 reads TGTGCCAGCAGCTCCCAGAACACTGAAGCTTTCTTT. The rearrangement joins TRBV11-3 to TRBJ1-1, with D unresolved. Looked up from germline, CDR1 is SGHNT and CDR2 is YENEEA. This CDR3 has 12 amino acids. The germline V and J ends were trimmed by 4 bases and 1 base, with 4 bases remaining between them.

V and J are TRBV19 and TRBJ2-5, with 11 bases fitting TRBD1. Trimming removed 5 bases from V and 4 bases from J; junction bases left unmatched: 6. Germline assignment: CDR1 LNHDA and CDR2 SQIVND (reference sequence). The CDR3 spans 15 residues. The CDR3 loop is CASSLDRGQLETQYF. The CDR3 coding sequence is TGTGCCAGTAGTCTGGACAGGGGGCAGTTAGAGACCCAGTACTTC.

The rearrangement joins TRBV7-3 to TRBJ2-1; maybe TRBD1 (5 bases). V shed 2 bases and J shed 11 bases, with 16 bases lying between them. Germline V gene lookup returns CDR1 SGHTA and CDR2 FQGTGA. The CDR3 loop spans 14 amino acids. CDR3 protein: CASSLSRQGSKQFF. The DNA of the CDR3 is TGTGCCAGCAGCTTATCCCGCCAGGGTTCAAAGCAGTTCTTC.

Many counts were recorded for this clone. The chain employs TRBV11-2 and TRBJ2-2; 9 bases line up with TRBD2. V lost 5 bases to trimming and J lost 5 bases; unmatched junction nucleotides: 6. CDR3 size: 15 residues. CDR1 is SGHAT and CDR2 is FQNNGV in the germline V gene. Here the CDR3 reads CASSRREGQTGELFF. DNA of the CDR3: TGTGCCAGCAGCAGGCGGGAGGGCCAAACCGGGGAGCTGTTTTTT.

This chain connects TRBV7-8 to TRBJ2-1; 12 nucleotides align to TRBD2. Germline CDR1 SGHVS, CDR2 FQNEAQ. With V trimmed by 5 bases and J by 6 bases, 5 bases remained unmatched. The CDR3 loop spans 15 amino acids. CDR3 loop: CASSKTSGSRNEQFF. In DNA, the CDR3 is TGTGCCAGCAGCAAGACTAGCGGGAGCCGCAATGAGCAGTTCTTC.

The chain joins TRBV30 to TRBJ2-7; tentative D call: TRBD1 (6 bases). The CDR3 is made up of 14 amino acids. Trimming stripped 0 bases from V and 2 bases from J, with 11 bases between. The germline V gene encodes CDR1 GTSNPN and CDR2 SVGIG (reference sequence). The CDR3 here is CAWSVQGGTYEQYF. As DNA, the CDR3 is TGTGCCTGGAGTGTACAGGGCGGCACCTACGAGCAGTACTTC.

This chain uses TRBV12-3 or TRBV12-4 with TRBJ1-1; D is possibly TRBD1 (5 bases). Trimming left V 8 bases short and J 4 bases short, with 14 bases between. The CDR3 has 13 amino acids. The DNA for the CDR3 is TGTGCCAGCGGTCTGACAGTAGGCACTGAAGCTTTCTTT. It encodes CASGLTVGTEAFF.

V usage is TRBV11-2 and J usage is TRBJ2-7, with 7 bases matching TRBD1. This CDR3 has 13 amino acids. CDR1 SGHAT and CDR2 FQNNGV come from the germline V gene. Trimming removed 3 bases from V and 3 bases from J; junction bases left unmatched: 2. Here the CDR3 reads CASSFDRDYEQYF. CDR3 DNA sequence: TGTGCCAGCAGCTTCGACAGGGACTACGAGCAGTACTTC.